Below are 24 T cell receptor beta chains sequenced from a single sample in a study of Ad26.COV2.S vaccination and SARS-CoV-2 variants. The table came from immunoSEQ multiplex PCR; TCRdb's copy has only in-frame clones and leaves some out. The sample has 410,000 or so clones; roughly 90% are singletons. As for treatment: about 20 received Ad26.COV2.S at low or high dose, single or two shots; several received placebo; per-sample allocation not given. Sample collection was performed on day 63 after the first vaccine or placebo injection. Sequenced here: peripheral blood, sampled in a trial of Ad26.COV2.S vaccine versus placebo. The receptor source for this set is a person between 18 and 65 years old who received the Ad26.COV2.S COVID-19 vaccine or a placebo.

This rearrangement joins TRBV7-2 to TRBJ1-1; a possible D gene is TRBD1 (5 bases). Trimming cost V 10 bases and J 0 bases, with 18 bases left between them. The CDR3 sequence is 15 residues long. Germline CDR1 SGHTA, CDR2 FQGNSA. In DNA, the CDR3 is TGTGCCACTACCCCGGGACCGATGATGAACACTGAAGCTTTCTTT. It encodes CATTPGPMMNTEAFF.

The chain combines TRBV27 with TRBJ1-1, with 8 bases matching TRBD1. Trimming removed 7 bases from V and 1 base from J; junction bases left unmatched: 5. This CDR3 region has 14 residues. CDR1 and CDR2 (germline): MNHEY, SMNVEV (reference sequence). The DNA for the CDR3 is TGTGCCAGCACCCGGACAGGGCCGAACACTGAAGCTTTCTTT. Its protein product is CASTRTGPNTEAFF.

The count of this clone is one. The chain combines TRBV19 with TRBJ1-2; no definite D call. Germline V CDR1 and CDR2: LNHDA, SQIVND (reference sequence). The CDR3 totals 15 residues. V was pared by 1 base and J by 0 bases, with 9 bases between. The CDR3, as DNA: TGTGCCAGTAGTATAGTTGAAAGGGCTAACTATGGCTACACCTTC. Protein sequence: CASSIVERANYGYTF. The whole variable domain, remainder taken from reference TRBV19 and TRBJ1-2, is DGGITQSPKYLFRKEGQNVTLSCEQNLNHDAMYWYRQDPGQGLRLIYYSQIVNDFQKGDIAEGYSVSREKKESFPLTVTSAQKNPTAFYLCASSIVERANYGYTFGSGTRLTVV.

As concerns this clone: Its ends do not fully match the called genes, so a read error is possible. The chain is built from TRBV7-9 and TRBJ2-7, with TRBD1 as a possible D gene (5 bases). This CDR3 has 10 residues. The germline V gene encodes CDR1 SEHNR and CDR2 FQNEAQ (reference sequence). In nucleotides, the CDR3 is TGTGCCAGCAGCGCGGACAAGGCCCACTTC. As protein: CASSADKAHF.

The chain carries TRBV4-3 and TRBJ1-1, with D possibly being TRBD1 (5 bases). The germline gives CDR1 LGHNA, CDR2 YSLEER. This CDR3 has 16 amino acids. With 0 bases removed from V and 0 bases from J, the gap between germline ends came to 11 bases. CDR3 loop: CASSQDWDGMNTEAFF. CDR3 sequence (DNA): TGCGCCAGCAGCCAAGATTGGGACGGAATGAACACTGAAGCTTTCTTT.

The CDR3 DNA follows: TGCAGCGTTTCGGGAGGGCTTTGGTCCTACGAGCAGTACTTC. Protein product: CSVSGGLWSYEQYF. The chain couples TRBV29-1 to TRBJ2-7, with TRBD2 matching over 8 bases. The V and J ends lost 5 bases and 1 base, in that order; junction bases with no gene match: 7. Germline V gene data show CDR1 as SQVTM and CDR2 as ANQGSEA. The CDR3 extends over 14 amino acids.

This clone appeared a few times. The rearrangement joins TRBV19 to TRBJ1-5; D not resolved. The CDR3 covers 13 residues. Per germline, CDR1 LNHDA and CDR2 SQIVND (reference sequence). V dropped 8 bases and J dropped 5 bases, with 13 bases sitting between them. The CDR3 reads CASDLGAHQPQHF. CDR3 nucleotides: TGTGCCAGTGATTTGGGCGCCCATCAGCCCCAGCATTTT.

The gene calls are TRBV6-5 and TRBJ1-6; D may be TRBD1 (6 bases). Trimming took 1 base from V and 7 from J, leaving 11 bases between them. CDR3 length: 15 residues. In germline, CDR1 is MNHEY, CDR2 SVGAGI. In DNA form, the CDR3 reads TGTGCCAGCAGTTACTACGGACAGAGAAATTCACCCCTCCACTTT. Amino acid sequence: CASSYYGQRNSPLHF.

The chain carries TRBV4-1 and TRBJ2-1, with 7 positions matching TRBD2. Per germline, CDR1 MGHRA and CDR2 YSYEKL. V lost 1 base, J lost 7 bases, and 4 bases stayed unmatched. CDR3 length: 14 amino acids. The CDR3 is CASSQVSSGNEQFF. CDR3 in DNA: TGCGCCAGCAGCCAAGTGTCTAGCGGAAATGAGCAGTTCTTC.

DNA of the CDR3: TGTGCCATCAGTGAGCCCGACGGGTCCACCGGGGAGCTGTTTTTT. Translated, it gives CAISEPDGSTGELFF. The V call is TRBV10-3, the J call TRBJ2-2; D uncertain. V was trimmed by 2 bases and J by 4 bases, leaving 11 bases between them. Germline values: CDR1 ENHRY, CDR2 SYGVKD. The CDR3 consists of 15 residues.

The chain employs TRBV19 and TRBJ2-1; 8 bases agree with TRBD1. The CDR3 covers 15 residues. Germline V gene data show CDR1 as LNHDA and CDR2 as SQIVND (reference sequence). Trimming at V came to 5 bases and at J to 1 base, leaving 4 bases not matched to a gene. Here the CDR3 DNA reads TGTGCCAGTAGTGTTCGACAGGGGTCCTACAATGAGCAGTTCTTC. Its protein product is CASSVRQGSYNEQFF.

The genes are TRBV9 and TRBJ1-3; no definite D call. Between the trimmed V and J ends, which lost 0 bases and 3 bases, there was a span of 13 bases. Germline CDR1 and CDR2: SGDLS and YYNGEE. The CDR3 runs 16 residues. As DNA, the CDR3 is TGTGCCAGCAGCGTAGGATCGCGGGGAGGTGGAAACACCATATATTTT. Translated, it gives CASSVGSRGGGNTIYF.

This chain connects TRBV4-2 to TRBJ2-1, with 9 bases lining up with TRBD2. CDR3 size: 17 residues. The V segment lost 2 bases and the J segment 3 bases; nucleotides outside the gene matches: 8. Germline CDR1 LGHNA, CDR2 YNFKEQ. The CDR3 nucleotides are TGTGCCAGCAGCCAAAGAGACGGGACTAGCATCTACAATGAGCAGTTCTTC. Protein product: CASSQRDGTSIYNEQFF.

This chain connects TRBV5-6 to TRBJ1-4, with D perhaps TRBD1 (6 bases). Germline V gives CDR1 SGHDT, CDR2 YYEEEE. The CDR3 covers 14 residues. V was shortened by 5 bases and J by 7 bases, with 15 bases between the two germline ends. CDR3 DNA sequence: TGTGCCAGCAGACATCGCCCGGACAGTGAAAAACTGTTTTTT. Encoded protein: CASRHRPDSEKLFF.

The chain couples TRBV7-2 to TRBJ2-3, with TRBD2 identical over 7 bases. This CDR3 is built from 14 residues. The V segment lost 5 bases and the J segment 6 bases; nucleotides outside the gene matches: 8. Germline CDR1 is SGHTA and CDR2 is FQGNSA. CDR3 coding DNA: TGTGCCAGCAGCCCATTCCCGCGGGGGGATACGCAGTATTTT. Protein sequence: CASSPFPRGDTQYF.

The chain employs TRBV5-4 and TRBJ2-5; 8 positions agree with TRBD2. The J segment lost 5 bases and the V segment lost 4 bases, leaving 7 bases of the junction unmatched. Germline V gene sequence: CDR1 SGHNT, CDR2 YYREEE (reference sequence). This CDR3 spans 14 amino acids. CDR3 in DNA: TGTGCCAGCAGCCTAGCGGGTATGAAGGAGACCCAGTACTTC. Encoded protein: CASSLAGMKETQYF.

The chain couples TRBV6-5 to TRBJ1-2, with TRBD1 identical over 8 bases. V gave up 0 bases and J gave up 8 bases; unmatched junction bases: 11. The V gene's germline CDR1 is MNHEY and CDR2 SVGAGI. This CDR3 has 16 residues. The CDR3 spells CASSYSQLDRDFGYTF. The CDR3 nucleotides are TGTGCCAGCAGTTACTCACAATTGGACAGGGATTTCGGCTACACCTTC.

V gene TRBV10-3 combines with J gene TRBJ2-3, with 8 bases matching TRBD1. CDR3 length: 12 amino acids. Germline-derived CDR1 and CDR2 are ENHRY and SYGVKD. The V segment lost 9 bases and the J segment 6 bases; nucleotides outside the gene matches: 5. The DNA for the CDR3 is TGTGCCATTGGACAGGGATCGGATACGCAGTATTTT. It codes for CAIGQGSDTQYF.

The chain employs TRBV12-3 or TRBV12-4 and TRBJ2-1, with D maybe TRBD2 (5 bases). This CDR3 is built from 11 residues. V was cut by 6 bases and J by 10 bases, with 10 bases left in between. The CDR3 nucleotides are TGTGCCAGCAGCACCCGGAGGGAGCAGTTCTTC. It yields the protein CASSTRREQFF.

This clone has just one count. The rearrangement uses TRBV27 and TRBJ2-2; TRBD1 or TRBD2 may be the D gene (5 bases each). This CDR3 is built from 17 residues. Trimming left V 4 bases short and J 0 bases short, with 15 bases between. Germline V gene data show CDR1 as MNHEY and CDR2 as SMNVEV (reference sequence). This CDR3 is CASSSTWDAANTGELFF. CDR3 nucleotide sequence: TGTGCCAGCAGTTCTACATGGGACGCCGCGAACACCGGGGAGCTGTTTTTT.

J is TRBJ1-2 and V is TRBV6-5; D possibly corresponds to TRBD1 (6 bases). From germline, CDR1 is MNHEY and CDR2 SVGAGI. The CDR3 is made up of 13 amino acids. V gave up 8 bases and J gave up 8 bases, with 18 bases separating them. The CDR3 region is CASRLLRGEGYTF. Written as DNA, the CDR3 is TGTGCCAGCCGCCTTCTCAGGGGCGAAGGCTACACCTTC.

The CDR3 coding sequence is TGTGCCAGCAGTTCCGATCCCCCTGAGATCTCTGGAAACACCATATATTTT. Translated, it gives CASSSDPPEISGNTIYF. The rearrangement uses TRBV27 and TRBJ1-3; D is undetermined. Trimming removed 4 bases at V and 0 bases at J, with 16 bases between. Germline V gives CDR1 MNHEY, CDR2 SMNVEV (reference sequence). The CDR3 has 17 residues.

This clone was counted a few times. The gene calls are TRBV5-1 and TRBJ1-4, with D uncertain. CDR1 is SGHRS and CDR2 is YFSETQ in the germline V gene. Trimming cost V 6 bases and J 7 bases, with 16 bases left between them. The CDR3 loop spans 14 amino acids. The CDR3 coding sequence is TGCGCCAGCAACAAAATGGGTGCTGGTGAAAAACTGTTTTTT. Protein product: CASNKMGAGEKLFF.

The rearrangement joins TRBV7-8 to TRBJ1-4; TRBD1 agrees at 10 bases. The germline gives CDR1 SGHVS, CDR2 FQNEAQ. With V trimmed by 6 bases and J by 8 bases, 6 bases remained unmatched. The CDR3 extends over 14 amino acids. CDR3 amino acids: CASSRWDRGEKLFF. The DNA for the CDR3 is TGTGCCAGCAGTCGTTGGGACAGGGGCGAAAAACTGTTTTTT.